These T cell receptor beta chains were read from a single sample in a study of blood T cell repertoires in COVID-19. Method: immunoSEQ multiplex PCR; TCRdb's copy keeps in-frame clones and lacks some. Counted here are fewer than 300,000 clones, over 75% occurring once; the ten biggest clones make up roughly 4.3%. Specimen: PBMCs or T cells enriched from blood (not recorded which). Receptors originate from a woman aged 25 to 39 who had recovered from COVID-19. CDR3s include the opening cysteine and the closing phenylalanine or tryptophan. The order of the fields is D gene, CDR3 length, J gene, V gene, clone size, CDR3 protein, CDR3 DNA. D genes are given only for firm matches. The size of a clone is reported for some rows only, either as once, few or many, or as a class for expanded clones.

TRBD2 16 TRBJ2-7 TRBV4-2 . CASSQEIPGGSYEQYF TGTGCCAGCAGCCAAGAAATCCCGGGAGGGTCCTACGAGCAGTACTTC
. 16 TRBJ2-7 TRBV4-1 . CASSQDSYRRVDEQYF TGCGCCAGCAGCCAAGATTCTTACAGGAGGGTCGACGAGCAGTACTTC
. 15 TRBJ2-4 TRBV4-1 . CASSQEGRVENIQYF TGCGCCAGCAGCCAAGAAGGCAGGGTTGAAAACATTCAGTACTTC
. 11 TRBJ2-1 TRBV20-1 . CSASRQTEQFF TGCAGTGCTTCACGACAGACTGAGCAGTTCTTC
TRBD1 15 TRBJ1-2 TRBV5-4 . CASSEGTGGSYGYTF TGTGCCAGCAGCGAGGGGACAGGGGGATCTTATGGCTACACCTTC
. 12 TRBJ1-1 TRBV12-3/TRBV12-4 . CASGWRITEAFF TGTGCCAGCGGGTGGAGGATAACTGAAGCTTTCTTT
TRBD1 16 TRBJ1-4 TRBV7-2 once CASSPGTAPTNEKLFF TGTGCCAGCAGCCCGGGGACAGCTCCAACTAATGAAAAACTGTTTTTT
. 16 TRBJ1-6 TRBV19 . CASSFRHDGNNSPLHF TGTGCCAGTAGTTTCCGCCATGACGGGAATAATTCACCCCTCCACTTT
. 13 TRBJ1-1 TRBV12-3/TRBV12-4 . CASSLPGNTEAFF TGTGCCAGCAGCCTTCCGGGGAACACTGAAGCTTTCTTT
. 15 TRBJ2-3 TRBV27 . CASSSAGIRTDTQYF TGTGCCAGCAGTTCCGCCGGGATTCGCACAGATACGCAGTATTTT
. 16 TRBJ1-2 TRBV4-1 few CASSPAERQPSYGYTF TGCGCCAGTTCCCCCGCGGAGCGACAGCCGTCTTATGGCTACACCTTC
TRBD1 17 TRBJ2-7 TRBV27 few CASSFIPLGQVLDEQYF TGTGCCAGCAGTTTCATCCCGCTGGGACAGGTACTTGACGAGCAGTACTTC
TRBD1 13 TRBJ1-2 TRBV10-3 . CAITGDSSEGYTF TGTGCCATCACGGGGGACAGCTCGGAGGGCTACACCTTC
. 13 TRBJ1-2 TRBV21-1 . CASRTGRRRSYTF TGTGCCAGCAGGACAGGACGGCGACGAAGCTACACCTTC
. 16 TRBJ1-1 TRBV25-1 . CASSEYYPEMNTEAFF TGTGCCAGCAGTGAATATTACCCAGAAATGAACACTGAAGCTTTCTTT
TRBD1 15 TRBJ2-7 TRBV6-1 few CASSEDWTGTFEQYF TGTGCCAGCAGTGAAGATTGGACAGGGACATTCGAGCAGTACTTC
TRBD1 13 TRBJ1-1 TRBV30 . CAWSVGQRIEAFF TGTGCCTGGAGTGTGGGACAGCGGATTGAAGCTTTCTTT
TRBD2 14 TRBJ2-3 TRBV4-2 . CASSQARGLTTKYF TGTGCCAGCAGCCAAGCCCGGGGACTAACAACGAAGTATTTT
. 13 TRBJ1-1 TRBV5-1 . CASSLTTNTEAFF TGCGCCAGCAGCTTAACAACGAACACTGAAGCTTTCTTT
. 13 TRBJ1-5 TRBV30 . CAWTANSNQPQHF TGTGCCTGGACAGCGAATAGCAATCAGCCCCAGCATTTT
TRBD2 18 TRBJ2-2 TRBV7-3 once CASSPQTSGILNTGELFF TGTGCCAGCAGCCCTCAGACTAGCGGGATTTTGAACACCGGGGAGCTGTTTTTT
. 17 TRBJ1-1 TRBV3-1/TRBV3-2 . CASSPRALQGMNTEAFF TGTGCCAGCAGCCCCCGGGCTTTACAGGGAATGAACACTGAAGCTTTCTTT
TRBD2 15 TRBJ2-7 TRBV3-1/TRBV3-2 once CASSSRSGSQWEQYF TGTGCCAGCAGCTCACGGAGCGGGAGTCAATGGGAGCAGTACTTC
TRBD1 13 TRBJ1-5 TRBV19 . CASSADRNQPQHF TGTGCCAGTAGTGCGGACAGGAATCAGCCCCAGCATTTT
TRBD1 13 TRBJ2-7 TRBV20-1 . CSASELQGGEQYF TGCAGTGCTAGTGAATTACAGGGGGGCGAGCAGTACTTC
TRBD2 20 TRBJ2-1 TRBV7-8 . CASSLRSSGSSGVGPNEQFF TGTGCCAGCAGCTTACGCTCTAGCGGGAGTTCCGGTGTTGGCCCCAATGAGCAGTTCTTC
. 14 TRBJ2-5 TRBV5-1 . CASSFGSQQETQYF TGCGCCAGCAGCTTTGGCAGTCAGCAAGAGACCCAGTACTTC
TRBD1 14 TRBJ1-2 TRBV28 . CASRTGAPNYGYTF TGTGCCAGCAGGACAGGGGCCCCCAACTATGGCTACACCTTC
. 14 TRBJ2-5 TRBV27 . CASSLEGILGTQYF TGTGCCAGCAGTTTGGAGGGCATACTAGGGACCCAGTACTTC
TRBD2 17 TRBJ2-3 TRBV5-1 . CASSLAVGGGPTDTQYF TGCGCCAGCAGCTTGGCAGTGGGGGGAGGGCCGACAGATACGCAGTATTTT
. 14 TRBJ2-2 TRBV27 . CASSFGQYTGELFF TGTGCCAGCAGTTTCGGACAGTACACCGGGGAGCTGTTTTTT
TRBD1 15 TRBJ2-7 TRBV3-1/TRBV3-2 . CASSQPGQGFNEQYF TGTGCCAGCAGCCAGCCGGGACAGGGATTTAACGAGCAGTACTTC